This TCR beta chain was profiled in a study of blood T cells in healthy people across ages. The study isolated at least 6.5 million PBMCs from each sample. Study-wide results and limits: Relative to aged donors, long-lived donors carried more naive CD4+ cells and displayed higher diversity. In the absence of known donor CMV status, changes in expanded clonotypes were possibly confounded.

A second about 7 to 12 cycle PCR used barcoded and J-beta primers. The template-switch adaptor was a 5' adaptor with 12 random nucleotides. It tagged each cDNA molecule. MiXCR was run by TCRdb on the 5' RACE reads, yielding one entry per CDR3 protein. Altogether over a million distinct CDR3 sequences are present, 35% to 55% being singletons, with the ten largest covering under 20%. Germline V gene data show CDR1 as WSHSY and CDR2 as SAAADI. The V gene lost 6 bases and the J gene lost 10 bases, with 12 bases spanning the gap. The CDR3 has 11 amino acids. Note on this clonotype: As yet, its antigen is unknown.

The rearrangement joins TRBV10-2 to TRBJ2-5; tentative D call: TRBD1 (5 bases). Sequenced sample: blood. This sequence was found in a woman aged 55-70 years in good health. CDR3 protein: CASSDLTDQYF. The CDR3, as DNA: TGCGCCAGCAGCGACTTGACAGACCAGTACTTC.